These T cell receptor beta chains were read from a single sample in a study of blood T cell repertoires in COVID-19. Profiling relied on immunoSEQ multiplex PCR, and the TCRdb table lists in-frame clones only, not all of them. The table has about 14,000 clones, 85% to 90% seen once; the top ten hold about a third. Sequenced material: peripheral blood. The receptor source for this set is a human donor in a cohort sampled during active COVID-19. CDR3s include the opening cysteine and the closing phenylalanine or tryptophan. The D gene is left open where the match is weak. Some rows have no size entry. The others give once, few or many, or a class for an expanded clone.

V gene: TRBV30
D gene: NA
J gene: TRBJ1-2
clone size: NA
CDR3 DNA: TGTGCCTGGGTTGGGACATTCTATGGCTACACCTTC
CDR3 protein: CAWVGTFYGYTF

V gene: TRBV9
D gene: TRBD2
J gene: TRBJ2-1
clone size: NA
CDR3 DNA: TGTGCCAGCAGCGTCCCCCGAGCGGGAGGGCCGGATGAGCAGTTCTTC
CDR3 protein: CASSVPRAGGPDEQFF

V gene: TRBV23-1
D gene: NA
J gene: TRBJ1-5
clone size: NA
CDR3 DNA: TGCGCCAGCAGTCAATCGTACGGGGAGGGTCAGCCCCAGCATTTT
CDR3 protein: CASSQSYGEGQPQHF

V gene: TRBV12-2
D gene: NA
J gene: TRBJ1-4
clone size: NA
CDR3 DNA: TGTGCAAGCGACCACGAACGGGCAGGGGATCGCTCGGCTAATGAAAAACTGTTTTTT
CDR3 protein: CASDHERAGDRSANEKLFF

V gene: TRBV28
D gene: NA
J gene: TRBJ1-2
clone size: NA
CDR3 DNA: TGTGCCAGCAGTTTAGGCGGAGGGGATGGCTACACCTTC
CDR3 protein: CASSLGGGDGYTF

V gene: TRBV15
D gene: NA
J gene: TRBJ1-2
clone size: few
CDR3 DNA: TGTGCCACCAGCAGAGAGGACACCCTCTATGGCTACACCTTC
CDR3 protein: CATSREDTLYGYTF

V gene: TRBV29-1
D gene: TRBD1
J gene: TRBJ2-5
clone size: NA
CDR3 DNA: TGCAGCGTTGAAGAAAAAAGACAGGGGATGCGGACCCAGTACTTC
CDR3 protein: CSVEEKRQGMRTQYF

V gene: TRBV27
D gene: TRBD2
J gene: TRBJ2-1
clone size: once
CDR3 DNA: TGTGCCAGCAGTTTGGGGACTAGCGGGACTCACAATGAGCAGTTCTTC
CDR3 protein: CASSLGTSGTHNEQFF

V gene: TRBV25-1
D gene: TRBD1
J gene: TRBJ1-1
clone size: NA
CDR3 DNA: TGTGCCAGCGCCCTACAGGGGGGGAACACTGAAGCTTTCTTT
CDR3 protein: CASALQGGNTEAFF

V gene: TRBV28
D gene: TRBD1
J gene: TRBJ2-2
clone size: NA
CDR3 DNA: TGTGCCAGCAGTTCGGGACAGCTAACCGGGGAGCTGTTTTTT
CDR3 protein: CASSSGQLTGELFF

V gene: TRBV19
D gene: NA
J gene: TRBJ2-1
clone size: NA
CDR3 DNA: TGTGCCACAGGACTGCCTGTCCTTGAAGAGCAGTTCTTC
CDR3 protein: CATGLPVLEEQFF

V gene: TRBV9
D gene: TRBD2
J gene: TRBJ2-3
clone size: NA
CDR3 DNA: TGTGCCAGCAGCGTCCTTCCTAGCGGGACTAGCACAGATACGCAGTATTTT
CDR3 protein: CASSVLPSGTSTDTQYF

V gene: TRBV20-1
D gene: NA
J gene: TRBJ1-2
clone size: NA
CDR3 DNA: TGCAGTGCTAGTCGGGGGGCAGAAGGCTACACCTTC
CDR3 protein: CSASRGAEGYTF

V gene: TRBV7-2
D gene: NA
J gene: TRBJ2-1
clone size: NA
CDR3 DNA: TGTGCCAGCAGCTTAGCGTCCAGGGTGGAGTTCTTC
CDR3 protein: CASSLASRVEFF

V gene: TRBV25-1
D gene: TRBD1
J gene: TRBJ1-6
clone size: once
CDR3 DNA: TGTGCCAGCAGCATGGGACAGATTAATTCACCCCTCCACTTT
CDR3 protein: CASSMGQINSPLHF

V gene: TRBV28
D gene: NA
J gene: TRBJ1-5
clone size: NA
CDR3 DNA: TGTGCCACCCAGGGGAGGGGACAGCCCCAGCATTTT
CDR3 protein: CATQGRGQPQHF

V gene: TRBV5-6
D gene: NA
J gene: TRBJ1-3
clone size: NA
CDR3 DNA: TGTGCCAGCAGCTTAGTTACTGGCTCTGGAAACACCATATATTTT
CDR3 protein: CASSLVTGSGNTIYF

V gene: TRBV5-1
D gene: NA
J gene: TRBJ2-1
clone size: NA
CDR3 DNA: TGCGCCAGCAGCTTGGCTAGCGCCAGCTCCTACAATGAGCAGTTCTTC
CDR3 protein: CASSLASASSYNEQFF

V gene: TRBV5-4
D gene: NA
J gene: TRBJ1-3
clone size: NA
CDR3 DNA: TGTGCCAGCAGCTTGGAGGGGACTGGAAACACCATATATTTT
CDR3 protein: CASSLEGTGNTIYF

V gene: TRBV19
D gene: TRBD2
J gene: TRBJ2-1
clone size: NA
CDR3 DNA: TGTGCCAGTAGTACCCCCTCGGGGGGGGGCAAAGGCAATGAGCAGTTCTTC
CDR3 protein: CASSTPSGGGKGNEQFF

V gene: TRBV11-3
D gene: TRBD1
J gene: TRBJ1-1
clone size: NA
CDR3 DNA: TGTGCCAGCAGCTCCCGGACAGGGGATGTGACGAACACTGAAGCTTTCTTT
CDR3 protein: CASSSRTGDVTNTEAFF

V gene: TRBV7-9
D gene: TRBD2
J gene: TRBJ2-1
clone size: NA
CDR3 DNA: TGTGCCAGCAGCACACAGCCGGGACCCGGGGGGTACAATGAGCAGTTCTTC
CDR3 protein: CASSTQPGPGGYNEQFF

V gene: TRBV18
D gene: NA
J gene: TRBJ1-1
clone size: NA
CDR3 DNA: TGTGCCAGCTCATTCAGGGAGGACACTGAAGCTTTCTTT
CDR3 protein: CASSFREDTEAFF

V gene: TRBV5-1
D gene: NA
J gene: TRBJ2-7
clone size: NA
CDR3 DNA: TGCGCCAGCAGCGACGGGACTCCGGGGCTCGAGCAGTACTTC
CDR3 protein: CASSDGTPGLEQYF

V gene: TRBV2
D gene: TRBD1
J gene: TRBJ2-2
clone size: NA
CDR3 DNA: TGTGCCAAAGAGGACCGGGACAGGGAAACCGGGGAGCTGTTTTTT
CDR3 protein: CAKEDRDRETGELFF

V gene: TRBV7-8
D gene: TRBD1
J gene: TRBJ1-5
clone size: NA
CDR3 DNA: TGTGCCAGCAGCTCGAGGACAGGACGATATAGCAATCAGCCCCAGCATTTT
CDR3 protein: CASSSRTGRYSNQPQHF

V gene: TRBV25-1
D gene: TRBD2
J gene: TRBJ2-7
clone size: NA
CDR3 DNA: TGTGCCAGCGCGGGACTAGCGGGCGGCTACGAGCAGTACTTC
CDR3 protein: CASAGLAGGYEQYF

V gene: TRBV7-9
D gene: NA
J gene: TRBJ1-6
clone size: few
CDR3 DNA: TGTGCCAGCAGCTTATTTGGATTGGCAGGCTATAATTCACCCCTCCACTTT
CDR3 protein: CASSLFGLAGYNSPLHF

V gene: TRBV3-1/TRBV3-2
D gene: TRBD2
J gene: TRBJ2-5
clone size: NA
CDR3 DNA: TGTGCCAGCAGATCGCGGGACTATGGAGAGACCCAGTACTTC
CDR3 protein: CASRSRDYGETQYF

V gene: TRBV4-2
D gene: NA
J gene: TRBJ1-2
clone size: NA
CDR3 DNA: TGTGCCAGCAGCCAAGATTCCAGGGGTGGCTACACCTTC
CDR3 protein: CASSQDSRGGYTF

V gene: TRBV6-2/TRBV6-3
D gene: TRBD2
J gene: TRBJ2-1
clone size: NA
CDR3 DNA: TGTGCCAGCAGTTACTCGAGCCTAGCGGGGGTATACAATGAGCAGTTCTTC
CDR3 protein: CASSYSSLAGVYNEQFF

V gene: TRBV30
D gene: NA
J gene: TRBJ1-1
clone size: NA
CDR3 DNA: TGTGCCTGGAGTTTCGGAGGGACCCAGAACACTGAAGCTTTCTTT
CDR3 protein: CAWSFGGTQNTEAFF

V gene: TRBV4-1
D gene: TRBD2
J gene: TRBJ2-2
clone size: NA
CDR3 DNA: TGCGCCAGCAGCCCTCGGACTAGCGGGGGCCGACCTAACACCGGGGAGCTGTTTTTT
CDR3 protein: CASSPRTSGGRPNTGELFF

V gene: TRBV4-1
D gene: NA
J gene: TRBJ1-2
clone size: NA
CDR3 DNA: TGCGCCAGCAGCCAAGAACAGCTATATGGCTACACCTTC
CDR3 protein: CASSQEQLYGYTF

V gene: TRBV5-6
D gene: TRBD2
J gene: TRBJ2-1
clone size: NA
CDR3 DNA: TGTGCCAGCAGCCCTACGCGACTAGCGGACTACAATGAGCAGTTCTTC
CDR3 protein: CASSPTRLADYNEQFF

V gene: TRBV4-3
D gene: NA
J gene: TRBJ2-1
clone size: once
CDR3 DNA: TGCGCCAGCAGCCCGAATCCCCTAGGTCATGAGCAGTTCTTC
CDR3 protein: CASSPNPLGHEQFF

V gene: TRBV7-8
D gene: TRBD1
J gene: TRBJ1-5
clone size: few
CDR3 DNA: TGTGCCAGCAGCCCACGGGACAGGGGTACCAATCAGCCCCAGCATTTT
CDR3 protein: CASSPRDRGTNQPQHF

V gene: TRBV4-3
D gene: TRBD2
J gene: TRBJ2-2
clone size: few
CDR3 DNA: TGCGCCAGCAGCCACCCCACGTGGCCTAGCGGGGGCACCGGGGAGCTGTTTTTT
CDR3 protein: CASSHPTWPSGGTGELFF

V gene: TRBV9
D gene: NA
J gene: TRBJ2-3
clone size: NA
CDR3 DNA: TGTGCCAGCAGCCCCGAAGACAGCCTCACAGATACGCAGTATTTT
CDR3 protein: CASSPEDSLTDTQYF

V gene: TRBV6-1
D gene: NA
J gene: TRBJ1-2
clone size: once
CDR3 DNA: TGTGCCAGCAGTGAACCAGGGTTTAGCACCATCTCCAATGGCTACACCTTC
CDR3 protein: CASSEPGFSTISNGYTF

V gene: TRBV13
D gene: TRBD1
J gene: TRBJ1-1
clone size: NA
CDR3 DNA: TGTGCCAGCAGCTCGGACAGGGAGGGTGAAGCTTTCTTT
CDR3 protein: CASSSDREGEAFF

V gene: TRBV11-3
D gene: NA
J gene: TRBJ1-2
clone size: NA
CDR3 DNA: TGTGCCAGCAGCTTAACCAGCTATGGCTACACCTTC
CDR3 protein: CASSLTSYGYTF

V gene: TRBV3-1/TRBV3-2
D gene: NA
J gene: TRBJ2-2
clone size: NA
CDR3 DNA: TGTGCCAGCAGCCAAGGAGGCGGGGGGGAGCTGTTTTTT
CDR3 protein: CASSQGGGGELFF

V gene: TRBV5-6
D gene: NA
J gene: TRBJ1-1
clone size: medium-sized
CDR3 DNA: TGTGCCAGCAGCTTACGCCGGCCTAGAAGGACTGAAGCTTTCTTT
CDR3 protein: CASSLRRPRRTEAFF

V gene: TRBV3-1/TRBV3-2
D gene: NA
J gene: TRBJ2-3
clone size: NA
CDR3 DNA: TGTGCCAGCAGCCAATTCGCAGATACGCAGTATTTT
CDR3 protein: CASSQFADTQYF

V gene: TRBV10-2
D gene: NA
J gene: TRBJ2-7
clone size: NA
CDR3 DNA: TGCGCCAGCAGTGAGAGACTAAAATCCTACGAGCAGTACTTC
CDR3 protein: CASSERLKSYEQYF

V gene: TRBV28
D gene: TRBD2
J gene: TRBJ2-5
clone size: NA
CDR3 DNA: TGTGCCAGCAACTACGGGAGGAGTTCAGAGACCCAGTACTTC
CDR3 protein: CASNYGRSSETQYF

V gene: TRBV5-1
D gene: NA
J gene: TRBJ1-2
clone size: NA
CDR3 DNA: TGCGCCAGCAGCTCCTGGGTCTTGGGGGGTTCTAACTATGGCTACACCTTC
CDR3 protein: CASSSWVLGGSNYGYTF